One and the same sample provided the 31 T cell receptor beta chains below, sequenced in a study of regulatory T cells in long-lasting Graves disease. For TCR beta, libraries came from iRepertoire HTBI primers and Arm-PCR of CDR3 regions. TCRdb independently ran MiXCR on the multiplex PCR reads; one entry per CDR3 protein. The repertoire holds under 500,000 distinct CDR3 sequences, with roughly 20% as singletons. Indicated time point: persistent/refractory GD, antithyroid drugs over 5 years with positive TRAb. Researchers made the TCR library from RNA that was extracted from PBMCs. The input for sequencing was peripheral blood mononuclear cells (PBMCs), taken when the disease was refractory, from a patient treated with antithyroid drugs. These receptor sequences come from a female donor with Graves disease.

This clonotype was recorded many times. This chain links TRBV7-8 with TRBJ1-4; 8 bases match TRBD1. The CDR3 extends over 14 amino acids. The V gene's germline CDR1 is SGHVS and CDR2 FQNEAQ. J was trimmed by 7 bases and V by 5 bases; bases with no gene match: 6. For the CDR3, the DNA is TGTGCCAGCAGCGGACAGGGAAACCCTGAAAAACTGTTTTTT. This translates into CASSGQGNPEKLFF. The full variable domain, rest sourced from reference TRBV7-8 and TRBJ1-4, is GAGVSQSPRYKVAKRGQDVALRCDPISGHVSLFWYQQALGQGPEFLTYFQNEAQLDKSGLPSDRFFAERPEGSVSTLKIQRTQQEDSAVYLCASSGQGNPEKLFFGSGTQLSVL.

This clonotype was seen only a few times. The V call is TRBV7-2, the J call TRBJ1-1, with TRBD1 as a possible D gene (5 bases). Trimming stripped 5 bases from V and 4 bases from J, with 11 bases between. Per the germline V gene, CDR1 is SGHTA and CDR2 is FQGNSA. The CDR3 is made up of 13 amino acids. CDR3 nucleotide sequence: TGTGCCAGCAGCCTCCGGGACCTCACTGAAGCTTTCTTT. It is translated as CASSLRDLTEAFF.

This clonotype was counted ten times or more. The rearrangement uses TRBV30 and TRBJ2-7, with D tentatively TRBD1 (6 bases). V shed 0 bases and J shed 0 bases, with 9 bases lying between them. Per the germline V gene, CDR1 is GTSNPN and CDR2 is SVGIG (reference sequence). The CDR3 is 14 amino acids. CDR3 sequence reads: CAWSVPGVSYEQYF. CDR3 nucleotides: TGTGCCTGGAGTGTACCAGGGGTCTCCTACGAGCAGTACTTC.

This clonotype occurred a few times. The chain couples TRBV25-1 to TRBJ1-2, with D perhaps matching TRBD1 (6 bases). Germline V gene lookup returns CDR1 MGHDK and CDR2 SYGVNS. Trimming shortened V by 1 base and J by 8 bases, and 17 bases separated the two germline ends. CDR3 length: 15 residues. The CDR3 is CASSESTGQSRGYTF. In DNA, the CDR3 is TGTGCCAGCAGTGAATCCACCGGACAGTCTCGAGGCTACACCTTC.

This clonotype was seen at least ten times. The gene calls are TRBV19 and TRBJ2-7, with a possible D match to TRBD2 (6 bases). The CDR3 is made up of 16 amino acids. V was trimmed by 0 bases and J by 3 bases, leaving 15 bases between them. CDR1 is LNHDA, CDR2 SQIVND, per germline (reference sequence). The CDR3 DNA reads TGTGCCAGTAGTATAGATGGCAGGACGGACTACTACGAGCAGTACTTC. This sequence encodes CASSIDGRTDYYEQYF.

This clonotype was detected only once. One base away lies a much larger clone, so this may be a sequencing read error. The V call is TRBV3-1, the J call TRBJ1-1, with D uncertain. The CDR3 runs 13 residues. CDR1 and CDR2 from the germline V gene are LGHDT and YNNKEL (reference sequence). Here the CDR3 DNA reads TGTACCAGCAGCCAAGTTTCGGGGACTGAAGCTTTCTTT. It encodes CTSSQVSGTEAFF.

This clonotype was counted ten times or more. The gene calls are TRBV27 and TRBJ1-5; a weak D match, TRBD1 (5 bases). Germline loops: CDR1 MNHEY, CDR2 SMNVEV (reference sequence). V was trimmed by 6 bases and J by 5 bases, leaving 17 bases between them. CDR3 size: 15 residues. The CDR3 region has the DNA TGTGCCAGCAGCCCTTTCGACAGTACCTATCAGCCCCAGCATTTT. Translating gives CASSPFDSTYQPQHF.

This clonotype has a single count. V usage is TRBV7-2 and J usage is TRBJ2-1; D uncertain. The V end lost 6 bases, the J end lost 12 bases, and 18 bases lay between the germline ends. The CDR3 loop spans 13 amino acids. Germline loops: CDR1 SGHTA, CDR2 FQGNSA. CDR3 in DNA: TGTGCCAGCAGTTTGTCCCCTCTTGGTGGGCAGTTCTTC. It translates to CASSLSPLGGQFF.

Many counts were recorded for this clonotype. The chain links TRBV7-9 to TRBJ1-2; D perhaps matches TRBD1 (6 bases). Trimming left V 0 bases short and J 7 bases short, with 15 bases between. This CDR3 is built from 15 residues. The germline V gene has CDR1 SEHNR and CDR2 FQNEAQ (reference sequence). The CDR3 protein is CASSLAAGRGIGYTF. The CDR3 region has the DNA TGTGCCAGCAGCTTAGCGGCGGGCAGGGGTATTGGCTACACCTTC.

The rearrangement uses TRBV20-1 and TRBJ2-5, with 10 bases that match TRBD2. The CDR3 has 15 amino acids. V lost 6 bases, J lost 0 bases, and 7 bases stayed unmatched. CDR1 DFQATT and CDR2 SNEGSKA come from the germline V gene (reference sequence). The CDR3 here is CSANIAGGHQETQYF. The CDR3 bases are TGCAGTGCCAACATAGCGGGAGGACACCAAGAGACCCAGTACTTC.

This clonotype was found many times. V and J are TRBV3-1 and TRBJ2-7, with D perhaps matching TRBD1 (6 bases). Germline V gives CDR1 LGHDT, CDR2 YNNKEL (reference sequence). The CDR3 consists of 14 residues. Trimming removed 4 bases from V and 4 bases from J, with 14 bases in between. This chain's CDR3 is CASSPTGINYEQYF. CDR3 nucleotides: TGTGCCAGCAGCCCAACAGGGATAAATTACGAGCAGTACTTC.

This clonotype has at least ten counts. The chain uses TRBV7-2 and TRBJ2-5; D is perhaps TRBD1 or TRBD2 (5 bases each). Trimming shortened V by 5 bases and J by 2 bases, and 15 bases separated the two germline ends. The CDR3 has 15 amino acids. Germline V gives CDR1 SGHTA, CDR2 FQGNSA. CDR3 DNA: TGTGCCAGCAGCCCCCAGGGTAGCGCTCAAGAGACCCAGTACTTC. This gives the protein CASSPQGSAQETQYF.

There are many counts of this clonotype. The chain joins TRBV14 to TRBJ1-1, with unresolved D. This CDR3 spans 13 amino acids. Trimming removed 5 bases at V and 1 base at J, with 8 bases between. CDR1 is SGHDN, CDR2 FVKESK, per germline. The CDR3 coding sequence is TGTGCCAGCAGCACGTTCCGGAACACTGAAGCTTTCTTT. Translated: CASSTFRNTEAFF.

This clonotype was counted many times. The chain links TRBV12-5 to TRBJ1-2, with 7 bases matching TRBD1. Unmatched junction bases numbered 10, after V lost 5 bases and J lost 4 bases. CDR1 is LGHNT, CDR2 FRNRAP, per germline. The CDR3 totals 15 residues. CDR3: CASGPEPGTAYGYTF. The CDR3 DNA follows: TGTGCTAGTGGTCCTGAGCCCGGGACAGCCTATGGCTACACCTTC.

This clonotype was detected many times. This sequence joins TRBV11-2 and TRBJ2-7; TRBD2 aligns across 7 bases. The CDR3 totals 14 residues. The V gene's germline CDR1 is SGHAT and CDR2 FQNNGV. Trimming took 1 base from V and 4 from J; bases not matched to a gene: 4. CDR3 loop: CASSLGREGYEQYF. CDR3 coding DNA: TGTGCCAGCAGCTTAGGGAGGGAGGGGTACGAGCAGTACTTC.

This chain connects TRBV15 to TRBJ2-5, with D possibly TRBD1 on 6 matching bases. V lost 3 bases to trimming and J lost 7 bases, with 15 bases between them. CDR1 and CDR2 (germline): LNHNV, YYDKDF (reference sequence). CDR3 length equals 14 residues. CDR3 sequence (DNA): TGTGCCACCAGCAGGAAAGGGGGTCCAGGGACCCAGTACTTC. Translation: CATSRKGGPGTQYF.

This clonotype was picked up a small number of times. The V and J genes are TRBV6-1 and TRBJ1-1, with D hard to call. The CDR3 has 11 amino acids. Germline loops: CDR1 MNHNS, CDR2 SASEGT. Trimming pared 6 bases from V and 8 bases from J, leaving 10 bases between. DNA for the CDR3: TGTGCCAGCAGCTGGCTTAGGGAAGCTTTCTTT. Its translation is CASSWLREAFF.

This clonotype was observed many times. The J gene is TRBJ2-4, the V gene TRBV28; possibly TRBD2 for D (7 bases). Germline loops: CDR1 MDHEN, CDR2 SYDVKM. There are 13 residues in the CDR3. V dropped 6 bases and J dropped 12 bases, with 18 bases sitting between them. DNA of the CDR3: TGTGCCAGCAGCCTCTCTCGGGGGGCAGCTCAGTACTTC. This gives the protein CASSLSRGAAQYF.

This rearrangement joins TRBV20-1 to TRBJ1-1; 7 positions agree with TRBD1. Germline-derived CDR1 and CDR2 are DFQATT and SNEGSKA (reference sequence). The CDR3 length is 17 residues. The CDR3 loop reads CRSTSGPKGQLNTEAFF. The CDR3 DNA sequence: TGCAGGAGTACCTCAGGCCCCAAGGGACAGCTGAACACTGAAGCTTTCTTT.

This clonotype was observed at least ten times. The gene calls are TRBV2 and TRBJ1-5; TRBD1 aligns across 7 bases. There are 19 residues in the CDR3. The ends lost 6 bases at V and 4 bases at J; junction bases unmatched: 21. Germline V gene data show CDR1 as SNHLY and CDR2 as FYNNEI. The CDR3 here is CASRSRRQSGTEKNQPQHF. CDR3 coding DNA: TGTGCCAGCAGGTCTAGGCGGCAATCCGGGACAGAAAAAAATCAGCCCCAGCATTTT.

J is TRBJ1-1 and V is TRBV5-6; D is perhaps TRBD1 (6 bases). The V and J ends lost 5 bases and 5 bases respectively, with 13 bases between them. The CDR3 contains 13 residues. Germline loops: CDR1 SGHDT, CDR2 YYEEEE. CDR3 nucleotides: TGTGCCAGCAGTTGGTGGGGGGCGACTGAAGCTTTCTTT. As protein: CASSWWGATEAFF.

The chain carries TRBV2 and TRBJ2-3; 9 nucleotides align to TRBD1. Germline V CDR1 and CDR2: SNHLY, FYNNEI. J gave up 2 bases and V 5 bases, and 8 bases lay outside the gene matches. The CDR3 length is 16 residues. This CDR3 reads CASSPPGQGITDTQYF. In DNA form, the CDR3 reads TGTGCCAGCAGTCCGCCCGGACAGGGGATCACAGATACGCAGTATTTT.

In this sample, this clonotype turned up a few times. The CDR3 bases are TGCAGCGTTAGTGGGGTTTCCGAGTCGAACACTGAAGCTTTCTTT. It specifies CSVSGVSESNTEAFF. The chain is built from TRBV29-1 and TRBJ1-1; D ambiguous. Deletions cut 5 bases from V and 1 base from J, with 17 bases between. Germline CDR1 reads SQVTM; CDR2 reads ANQGSEA. This CDR3 spans 15 amino acids.

This clonotype appeared a few times. The chain links TRBV30 to TRBJ1-1; D is perhaps TRBD1 (6 bases). Germline values: CDR1 GTSNPN, CDR2 SVGIG (reference sequence). V lost 5 bases and J lost 7, with 11 bases in between. The CDR3 is 11 residues long. This CDR3 reads CAWSTGNEAFF. CDR3 coding DNA: TGTGCCTGGTCCACAGGGAATGAAGCTTTCTTT. Complete variable domain (other parts from reference TRBV30 and TRBJ1-1): SQTIHQWPATLVQPVGSPLSLECTVEGTSNPNLYWYRQAAGRGLQLLFYSVGIGQISSEVPQNLSASRPQDRQFILSSKKLLLSDSGFYLCAWSTGNEAFFGQGTRLTVV.

Ten or more counts support this clonotype. CDR3 in amino acids: CAWSVGYEQYF. DNA of the CDR3: TGTGCCTGGAGTGTAGGCTACGAGCAGTACTTC. The chain has TRBV30 and TRBJ2-7; D remains unclear. The CDR3 has 11 amino acids. V was cut by 0 bases and J by 3 bases, with 3 bases left in between. The germline V gene has CDR1 GTSNPN and CDR2 SVGIG (reference sequence).

The chain is built from TRBV15 and TRBJ2-6; TRBD2 might be the D (5 bases). The CDR3 length is 15 residues. Per the germline V gene, CDR1 is LNHNV and CDR2 is YYDKDF (reference sequence). Trimming left V 4 bases short and J 4 bases short, with 11 bases between. CDR3 protein: CATSIGGPGANVLTF. CDR3 DNA sequence: TGTGCCACCAGCATTGGAGGTCCGGGGGCCAACGTCCTGACTTTC.

The chain uses TRBV6-5 and TRBJ1-5; 9 nucleotides agree with TRBD1. Germline CDR1 reads MNHEY; CDR2 reads SVGAGI. The V segment lost 0 bases and the J segment 0 bases; nucleotides outside the gene matches: 6. The CDR3 has 18 residues. CDR3 DNA: TGTGCCAGCAGTTACTCGGGACAGGGCCGGTATAGCAATCAGCCCCAGCATTTT. The encoded protein is CASSYSGQGRYSNQPQHF.

This clonotype has a handful of counts. The chain recombines TRBV6-5 with TRBJ2-2; 9 bases fit TRBD2. CDR1 MNHEY and CDR2 SVGAGI come from the germline V gene. With V trimmed by 4 bases and J by 9 bases, 6 bases remained unmatched. The CDR3 sequence is 14 residues long. CDR3 bases: TGTGCCAGCAGTTCGGGACTAGCCGTAAGGGAGCTGTTTTTT. This encodes CASSSGLAVRELFF.

The V gene is TRBV6-2 or TRBV6-3, the J gene TRBJ1-5; 9 bases line up with TRBD1. Germline V gene lookup returns CDR1 MNHEY and CDR2 SVGEGT. Germline trimming cut 0 bases from V and 2 bases from J; bases unmatched to any gene: 14. The CDR3 totals 20 residues. This CDR3 reads CASSYSIPGQGERRNQPQHF. CDR3 bases: TGTGCCAGCAGTTACTCGATACCGGGACAGGGAGAGAGGCGCAATCAGCCCCAGCATTTT.

This clonotype was seen a few times. V is TRBV9 and J is TRBJ1-6, with unresolved D. Germline lookup yields CDR1 SGDLS and CDR2 YYNGEE. The CDR3 contains 14 residues. Trimming took 3 bases from V and 3 from J, leaving 7 bases between them. CDR3 protein: CASSGEGYNSPLHF. The CDR3 DNA follows: TGTGCCAGCAGCGGCGAGGGCTATAATTCACCCCTCCACTTT. Supplemented by reference TRBV9 and TRBJ1-6, the full variable domain reads DSGVTQTPKHLITATGQRVTLRCSPRSGDLSVYWYQQSLDQGLQFLIQYYNGEERAKGNILERFSAQQFPDLHSELNLSSLELGDSALYFCASSGEGYNSPLHFGNGTRLTVT.

This clonotype occurred many times. The chain has TRBV12-3 or TRBV12-4 and TRBJ2-7; possibly TRBD2 for D (5 bases). This CDR3 has 16 residues. V was cut by 5 bases and J by 2 bases, with 19 bases left in between. The CDR3 spells CASSPSPGLATYEQYF. For the CDR3, the DNA is TGTGCCAGCAGTCCATCGCCGGGGTTGGCTACCTACGAGCAGTACTTC.